Sequencing of this T cell receptor beta chain was carried out in a study of patients and donors after allogeneic stem cell transplantation. Each CDR3 protein is one row after TCRdb ran MiXCR on the RT-PCR reads. The table records 90,000 to 130,000 distinct CDR3 sequences, 35% of them present only once. The CDR3 consists of 12 residues. Germline V lookup: CDR1 MNHEY, CDR2 SVGEGT. Between the trimmed V and J ends, which lost 8 bases and 3 bases, there was a span of 10 bases. The sequence was obtained from a human donor who was either an allogeneic HSCT recipient or a stem cell or donor lymphocyte infusion donor (not recorded which). It is not recorded whose cells these are; they may come from a transplant donor. This chain uses TRBV6-2 or TRBV6-3 with TRBJ1-2; D call uncertain. Sequencing was performed on blood, either unsorted or a sorted T cell fraction (not recorded which). CDR3 nucleotides: TGTGCCAGCGGCTTTGACTACTATGGCTACACCTTC. It encodes CASGFDYYGYTF.